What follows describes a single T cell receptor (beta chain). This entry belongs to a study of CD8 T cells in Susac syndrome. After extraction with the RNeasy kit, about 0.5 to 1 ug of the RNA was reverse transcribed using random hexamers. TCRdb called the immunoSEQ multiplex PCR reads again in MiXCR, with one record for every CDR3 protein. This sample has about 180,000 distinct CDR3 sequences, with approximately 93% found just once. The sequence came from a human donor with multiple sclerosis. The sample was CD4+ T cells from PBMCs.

CDR3 protein: CSVGQGNEKLFF. For the CDR3, the DNA is TGCAGCGTTGGACAGGGTAACGAAAAACTGTTTTTT. This chain links TRBV29-1 with TRBJ1-4; 7 bases line up with TRBD1. The trim removed 4 bases at V and 8 bases at J, leaving 4 bases unmatched. The germline V gene encodes CDR1 SQVTM and CDR2 ANQGSEA. There are 12 residues in the CDR3.